What follows is one T cell receptor beta chain and its context. V was clipped by 3 bases and J by 2 bases; unmatched bases: 8. Germline V gives CDR1 KGHSH, CDR2 LQKENI. The CDR3 covers 16 residues. This sample stems from a study of blood T cell repertoires in COVID-19. Assay used: immunoSEQ multiplex PCR; TCRdb lists only in-frame clones, some missing. The sample lists 91,000 or so clones, about 83% occurring once. The sequencing sample was made of peripheral blood. The source is a human donor in a cohort sampled during active COVID-19. The genes are TRBV18 and TRBJ2-5; 8 nucleotides line up with TRBD1. The CDR3 region has the DNA TGTGCCAGCTCACCTCGATCGGACAGGGAGCAAGAGACCCAGTACTTC. Residues: CASSPRSDREQETQYF.